This is a list of T cell receptor beta chains from one sample in a study of blood T cells in healthy people across ages. Each CDR3 protein gets one entry after TCRdb re-called the 5' RACE reads with MiXCR. The sample carries some 700,000 distinct CDR3 sequences, around 46% recorded once. The sample was blood. Receptors originate from a woman aged 55 to 70 in good health. Both conserved end residues are part of each CDR3. Fields, in order: V gene, clone size, J gene, D gene, CDR3 DNA, CDR3 protein. The D gene is left open where the match is weak. Clone size is stated in some rows and not others, as once, few, many or a class when expanded.

V gene: TRBV5-6
clone size: -
J gene: TRBJ1-1
D gene: -
CDR3 DNA: TGTGCCAGCAGCTTCTCAGGAGCAAAAGCTTTCTTT
CDR3 protein: CASSFSGAKAFF

V gene: TRBV20-1
clone size: many
J gene: TRBJ1-2
D gene: -
CDR3 DNA: TGCAGTGCTCCCCAGGACCGGGACTCTGGCTACACCTTC
CDR3 protein: CSAPQDRDSGYTF

V gene: TRBV5-1
clone size: few
J gene: TRBJ2-5
D gene: -
CDR3 DNA: TGCGCCAGCCACGAGGGGTACCAAGAGACCCAGTACTTC
CDR3 protein: CASHEGYQETQYF

V gene: TRBV10-3
clone size: -
J gene: TRBJ2-5
D gene: TRBD1
CDR3 DNA: TGTGCCATCGCCCGGGACAGGGCTTTTGAGACCCAGTACTTC
CDR3 protein: CAIARDRAFETQYF

V gene: TRBV9
clone size: -
J gene: TRBJ2-5
D gene: TRBD2
CDR3 DNA: TGTGCCAGCAGCGGGACTAGCGGAGAGGGCGAGACCCAGTACTTC
CDR3 protein: CASSGTSGEGETQYF

V gene: TRBV29-1
clone size: -
J gene: TRBJ2-5
D gene: -
CDR3 DNA: TGCAGCGTTGATGCAGGGAACCAAGAGACCCAGTACTTC
CDR3 protein: CSVDAGNQETQYF

V gene: TRBV7-3
clone size: -
J gene: TRBJ2-7
D gene: -
CDR3 DNA: TGTGCCAGCAGCTTAGGGGGGGCCAACTACAATGAGCAGTACTTC
CDR3 protein: CASSLGGANYNEQYF

V gene: TRBV18
clone size: few
J gene: TRBJ2-1
D gene: TRBD2
CDR3 DNA: TGTGCCAGCTCACCCCCTTCTAGCGGGAGATACAATGAGCAGTTCTTC
CDR3 protein: CASSPPSSGRYNEQFF

V gene: TRBV15
clone size: many
J gene: TRBJ2-3
D gene: -
CDR3 DNA: TGTGCCACCAGCAGAGATACTAGCACAGATACGCAGTATTTT
CDR3 protein: CATSRDTSTDTQYF

V gene: TRBV6-1
clone size: few
J gene: TRBJ1-2
D gene: -
CDR3 DNA: TGTGCCAGCAGTGAAGCGGGGGACATCTATGGCTACACCTTC
CDR3 protein: CASSEAGDIYGYTF

V gene: TRBV4-2
clone size: -
J gene: TRBJ2-5
D gene: -
CDR3 DNA: TGTGCCAGCAGCCAAGAGCAGCGGCAAGAGACCCAGTACTTC
CDR3 protein: CASSQEQRQETQYF

V gene: TRBV10-3
clone size: -
J gene: TRBJ1-4
D gene: -
CDR3 DNA: TGTGCCATCAGTAGGGGGGCTGGAGAAAAACTGTTTTTT
CDR3 protein: CAISRGAGEKLFF

V gene: TRBV2
clone size: once
J gene: TRBJ1-1
D gene: -
CDR3 DNA: TGTGCCAGCAACCAACGGGGGATGAACACTGAAGCTTTCTTT
CDR3 protein: CASNQRGMNTEAFF

V gene: TRBV15
clone size: -
J gene: TRBJ2-7
D gene: -
CDR3 DNA: TGTGCCACCAGCGCTCTCCCAATTAGGGGGGTTTACGAGCAGTACTTC
CDR3 protein: CATSALPIRGVYEQYF

V gene: TRBV20-1
clone size: few
J gene: TRBJ2-7
D gene: -
CDR3 DNA: TGCAGTGCTAGATTCCGACGCGAGCAGTACTTC
CDR3 protein: CSARFRREQYF

V gene: TRBV7-9
clone size: -
J gene: TRBJ1-6
D gene: -
CDR3 DNA: TGTGCCAGCAGCGATATCAGGGAGTCACCCCTCCACTTT
CDR3 protein: CASSDIRESPLHF

V gene: TRBV12-3/TRBV12-4
clone size: -
J gene: TRBJ2-5
D gene: -
CDR3 DNA: TGTGCCAGCAGTTTAGGGAGACGGGGGGCAATAAGGGAGCAGTACTTC
CDR3 protein: CASSLGRRGAIREQYF

V gene: TRBV11-2
clone size: -
J gene: TRBJ2-5
D gene: -
CDR3 DNA: TGTGCCAGCAGCTTAGAATGGGGGCTTAGGCGAGAGACCCAGTACTTC
CDR3 protein: CASSLEWGLRRETQYF

V gene: TRBV7-3
clone size: -
J gene: TRBJ1-1
D gene: TRBD1
CDR3 DNA: TGTGCCATTCGGCTAACAGGGGTGGGGGGAACTGAAGCTTTCTTT
CDR3 protein: CAIRLTGVGGTEAFF

V gene: TRBV28
clone size: -
J gene: TRBJ2-1
D gene: -
CDR3 DNA: TGTGCCAGCACGGGAGTCTTTGAGGATGAGCAGTTCTTC
CDR3 protein: CASTGVFEDEQFF

V gene: TRBV5-1
clone size: -
J gene: TRBJ1-2
D gene: TRBD1
CDR3 DNA: TGCGCCAGCGGCGGGACAGGGGCTTTCTATGGCTACACCTTC
CDR3 protein: CASGGTGAFYGYTF

V gene: TRBV6-5
clone size: -
J gene: TRBJ2-6
D gene: TRBD1
CDR3 DNA: TGTGCCAGCAGGACAGGGCAGATCGACGTCCTGACTTTC
CDR3 protein: CASRTGQIDVLTF